These 3 T cell receptor beta chains came from one sample sequenced in a study of cytomegalovirus exposure and HLA in healthy donors. With 60 Vbeta and 13 Jbeta primers, the PCR was carried out. The data were produced by immunoSEQ multiplex PCR, yet TCRdb's version contains in-frame clones alone and is incomplete. The sample consists of around 150,000 clones, 60% to 85% of them appearing once. Sequences were obtained from PBMCs. Receptors originate from a man aged 25-45 years in good health and CMV-seropositive.

This chain joins TRBV7-3 and TRBJ1-1; TRBD1 is a possible D gene (6 bases). Trimming removed 4 bases from V and 1 base from J, with 7 bases in between. CDR1 is SGHTA and CDR2 is FQGTGA in the germline V gene. CDR3 length: 13 residues. In DNA form, the CDR3 reads TGTGCCAGCAGCTCACAGGGGAACACTGAAGCTTTCTTT. Translating gives CASSSQGNTEAFF. The full variable domain, with the rest looked up from reference TRBV7-3 and TRBJ1-1, is GAGVSQTPSNKVTEKGKYVELRCDPISGHTALYWYRQSLGQGPEFLIYFQGTGAADDSGLPNDRFFAVRPEGSVSTLKIQRTERGDSAVYLCASSSQGNTEAFFGQGTRLTVV.

On this clone itself: The junction differs from germline at one of its ends, possibly a read error. The CDR3 loop is CAISAIGQGWLF. The CDR3 DNA is TGTGCCATCAGCGCAATAGGGCAGGGGTGGCTCTTC. The chain uses TRBV10-3 and TRBJ2-1; maybe TRBD1 (6 bases). Germline-derived CDR1 and CDR2 are ENHRY and SYGVKD. The length of the CDR3 is 12 residues.

The genes are TRBV19 and TRBJ1-5; 8 positions match TRBD1. In germline, CDR1 is LNHDA, CDR2 SQIVND (reference sequence). J lost 7 bases, V lost 5 bases, and 4 bases had no gene match. This CDR3 contains 13 residues. The CDR3 reads CASSADRDQPQHF. DNA of the CDR3: TGTGCCAGTAGTGCGGACAGGGACCAGCCCCAGCATTTT.